Presented here are 4 T cell receptor beta chains from one specimen sequenced in a study of blood T cell repertoires in COVID-19. Generated by immunoSEQ multiplex PCR, the TCRdb table keeps only in-frame clones and is missing some. The sample lists roughly 200,000 clones; around 86% were seen once. Sequenced input: peripheral blood. These TCRs come from a man aged 80 or over with acute or convalescent COVID-19.

V gene TRBV19 combines with J gene TRBJ2-1; 8 bases agree with TRBD1. After removal of 4 bases from V and 0 bases from J, the junction contained 8 bases not matched to a gene. The CDR3 consists of 17 residues. CDR1 is LNHDA, CDR2 SQIVND, per germline (reference sequence). The DNA for the CDR3 is TGTGCCAGTAGTACGTTGACAGGGGCCGGCTCCTACAATGAGCAGTTCTTC. It specifies CASSTLTGAGSYNEQFF.

The chain joins TRBV6-5 to TRBJ2-6; D unresolved. The CDR3 runs to 13 residues. The germline V gene encodes CDR1 MNHEY and CDR2 SVGAGI. Trimming pared 3 bases from V and 12 bases from J, leaving 12 bases between. The CDR3: CASSYQRSTVLTF. The CDR3 coding sequence is TGTGCCAGCAGTTATCAACGGAGTACCGTCCTGACTTTC.

This chain joins TRBV19 and TRBJ1-5; tentatively, D is TRBD1 (5 bases). V lost 3 bases to trimming and J lost 16 bases, with 16 bases between them. Germline CDR1 LNHDA, CDR2 SQIVND (reference sequence). The CDR3 consists of 12 residues. The CDR3 spells CASSMRQGRSHF. CDR3 in DNA: TGTGCCAGTAGTATGCGGCAGGGAAGGTCCCATTTT.

J is TRBJ2-7 and V is TRBV5-4; TRBD2 matches at 7 bases. The CDR3 covers 13 residues. Germline assignment: CDR1 SGHNT and CDR2 YYREEE (reference sequence). J lost 6 bases, V lost 6 bases, and 9 bases had no gene match. For the CDR3, the DNA is TGTGCCAGCACCACCCAACTAGCGTCCGAGCAGTACTTC. This sequence encodes CASTTQLASEQYF.